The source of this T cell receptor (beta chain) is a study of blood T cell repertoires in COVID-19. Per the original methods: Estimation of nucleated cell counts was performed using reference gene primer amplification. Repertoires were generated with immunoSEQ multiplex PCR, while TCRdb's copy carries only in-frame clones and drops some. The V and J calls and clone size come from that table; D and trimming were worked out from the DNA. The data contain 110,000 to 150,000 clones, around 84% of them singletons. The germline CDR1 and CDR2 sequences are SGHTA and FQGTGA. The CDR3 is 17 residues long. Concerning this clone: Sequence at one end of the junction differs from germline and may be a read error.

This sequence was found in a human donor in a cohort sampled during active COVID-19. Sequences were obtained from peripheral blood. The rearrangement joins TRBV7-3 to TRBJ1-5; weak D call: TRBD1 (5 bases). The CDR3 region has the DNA TGTGCCAGCAGCTTAAAGCATACCCAGGCGGGGCAATCAGCCCCAGCATTT. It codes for CASSLKHTQAGQSAPAF.